This T cell receptor beta chain was recovered during a study of response to subunit inactivated influenza vaccine. Findings and caveats of the study: Authors proposed each seasonal influenza vaccination draws in few new T cells.

Comment on this clonotype: Antigen: not known.

MiXCR was run by TCRdb on the RT-PCR reads, yielding one entry per CDR3 protein. The sample comprises about 500,000 distinct CDR3 sequences, about 17% of which are singletons, and about 3% rests with the top ten. V was clipped by 3 bases and J by 4 bases; unmatched bases: 7. The CDR3 runs to 14 residues. The germline V gene encodes CDR1 SGHRS and CDR2 YFSETQ. This chain links TRBV5-1 with TRBJ2-7; 7 nucleotides match TRBD1. The sequenced sample was CD4+ T cells sorted from PBMCs, obtained around 2 years after vaccination. This sequence was found in a man aged 50-75 years who received an inactivated influenza vaccine. The chain's CDR3 is CASSSDRVGYEQYF. In nucleotides, the CDR3 is TGCGCCAGCAGCTCTGACAGGGTTGGGTACGAGCAGTACTTC.